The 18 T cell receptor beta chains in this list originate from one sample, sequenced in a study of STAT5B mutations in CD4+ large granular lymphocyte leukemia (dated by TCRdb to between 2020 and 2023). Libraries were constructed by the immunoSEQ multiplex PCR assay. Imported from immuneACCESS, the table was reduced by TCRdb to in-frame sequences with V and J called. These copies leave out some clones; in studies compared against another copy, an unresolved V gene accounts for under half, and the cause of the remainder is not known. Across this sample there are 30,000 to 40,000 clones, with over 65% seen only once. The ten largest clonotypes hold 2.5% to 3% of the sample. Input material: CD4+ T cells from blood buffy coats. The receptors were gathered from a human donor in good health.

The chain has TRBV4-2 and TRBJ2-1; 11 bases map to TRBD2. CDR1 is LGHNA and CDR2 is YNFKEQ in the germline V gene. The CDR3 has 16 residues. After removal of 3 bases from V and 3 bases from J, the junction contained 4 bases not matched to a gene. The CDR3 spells CASSHPLAGGYNEQFF. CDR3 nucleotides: TGTGCCAGCAGCCACCCCCTAGCGGGGGGCTACAATGAGCAGTTCTTC.

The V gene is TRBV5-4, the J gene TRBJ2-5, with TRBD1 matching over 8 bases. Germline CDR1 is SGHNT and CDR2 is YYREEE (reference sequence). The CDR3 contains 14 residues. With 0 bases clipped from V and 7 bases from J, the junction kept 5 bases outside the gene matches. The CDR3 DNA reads TGTGCCAGCAGCTTGGCGGCAGGGGGCGGGACCCAGTACTTC. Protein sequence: CASSLAAGGGTQYF. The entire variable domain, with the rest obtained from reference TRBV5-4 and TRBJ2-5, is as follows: ETGVTQSPTHLIKTRGQQVTLRCSSQSGHNTVSWYQQALGQGPQFIFQYYREEENGRGNFPPRFSGLQFPNYSSELNVNALELDDSALYLCASSLAAGGGTQYFGPGTRLLVL.

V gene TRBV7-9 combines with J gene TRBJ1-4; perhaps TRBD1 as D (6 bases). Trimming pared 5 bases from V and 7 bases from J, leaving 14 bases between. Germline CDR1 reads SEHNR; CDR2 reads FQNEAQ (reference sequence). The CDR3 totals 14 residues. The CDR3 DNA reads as TGTGCCAGCAGCCTGGGGGCAGAAGGTGAAAAACTGTTTTTT. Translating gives CASSLGAEGEKLFF.

The CDR3 coding sequence is TGCGCCAGCAGCTTGTCCAGCGGGGGCAGCCAAGAGACCCAGTACTTC. This encodes CASSLSSGGSQETQYF. The V call is TRBV5-1, the J call TRBJ2-5; TRBD2 matches 8 bases. The germline V gene encodes CDR1 SGHRS and CDR2 YFSETQ. V shed 1 base and J 1 base; nucleotides not matched to a gene: 6. The CDR3 is 16 amino acids.

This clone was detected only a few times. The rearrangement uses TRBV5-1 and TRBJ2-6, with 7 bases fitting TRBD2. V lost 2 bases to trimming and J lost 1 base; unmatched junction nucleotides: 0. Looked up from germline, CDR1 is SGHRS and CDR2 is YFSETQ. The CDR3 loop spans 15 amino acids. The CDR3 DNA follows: TGCGCCAGCAGCTTCGGGGGGTCTGGGGCCAACGTCCTGACTTTC. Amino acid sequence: CASSFGGSGANVLTF.

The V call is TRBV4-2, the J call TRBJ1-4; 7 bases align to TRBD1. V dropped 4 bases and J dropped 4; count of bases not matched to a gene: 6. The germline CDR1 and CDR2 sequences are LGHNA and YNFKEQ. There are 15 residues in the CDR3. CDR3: CASSLSGTDNEKLFF. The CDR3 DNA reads TGTGCCAGCAGCCTCTCCGGGACAGATAATGAAAAACTGTTTTTT.

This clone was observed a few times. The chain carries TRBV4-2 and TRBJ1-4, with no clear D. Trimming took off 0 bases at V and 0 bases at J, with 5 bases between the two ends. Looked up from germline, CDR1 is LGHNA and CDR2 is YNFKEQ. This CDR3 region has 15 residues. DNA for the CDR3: TGTGCCAGCAGCCAAGAGCACGCAACTAATGAAAAACTGTTTTTT. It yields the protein CASSQEHATNEKLFF.

This chain's CDR3 is CAISERTGDRGIYEQYF. The CDR3 DNA sequence: TGTGCCATCAGTGAACGGACCGGAGACAGGGGGATCTACGAGCAGTACTTC. The gene calls are TRBV10-3 and TRBJ2-7; 9 bases are a match to TRBD1. This CDR3 has 17 residues. The V segment lost 3 bases and the J segment 3 bases; nucleotides outside the gene matches: 12. CDR1 and CDR2 from the germline V gene are ENHRY and SYGVKD.

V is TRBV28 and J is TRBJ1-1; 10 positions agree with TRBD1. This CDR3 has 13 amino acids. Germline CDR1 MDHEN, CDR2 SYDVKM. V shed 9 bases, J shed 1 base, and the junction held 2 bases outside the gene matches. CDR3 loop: CASRTGGNTEAFF. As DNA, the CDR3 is TGTGCCAGTCGGACAGGGGGGAACACTGAAGCTTTCTTT.

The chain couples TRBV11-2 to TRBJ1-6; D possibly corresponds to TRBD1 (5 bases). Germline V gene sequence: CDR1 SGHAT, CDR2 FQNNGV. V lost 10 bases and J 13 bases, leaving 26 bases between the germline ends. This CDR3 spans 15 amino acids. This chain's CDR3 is CAILRGEGGLAPLHF. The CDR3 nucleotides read TGTGCCATCCTGCGAGGGGAGGGAGGATTAGCTCCCCTCCACTTT.

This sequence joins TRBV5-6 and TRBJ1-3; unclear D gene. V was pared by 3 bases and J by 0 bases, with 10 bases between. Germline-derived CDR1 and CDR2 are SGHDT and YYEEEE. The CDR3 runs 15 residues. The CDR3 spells CASSSLTDSGNTIYF. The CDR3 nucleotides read TGTGCCAGCAGCTCTCTCACGGACTCTGGAAACACCATATATTTT.

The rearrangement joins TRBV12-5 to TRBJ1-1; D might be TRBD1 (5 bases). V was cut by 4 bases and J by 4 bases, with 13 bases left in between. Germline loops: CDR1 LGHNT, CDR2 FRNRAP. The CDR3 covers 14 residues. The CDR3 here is CASGSRGRVTEAFF. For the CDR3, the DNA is TGTGCTAGTGGTTCCCGGGGCAGGGTCACTGAAGCTTTCTTT. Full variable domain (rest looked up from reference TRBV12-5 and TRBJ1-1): DARVTQTPRHKVTEMGQEVTMRCQPILGHNTVFWYRQTMMQGLELLAYFRNRAPLDDSGMPKDRFSAEMPDATLATLKIQPSEPRDSAVYFCASGSRGRVTEAFFGQGTRLTVV.

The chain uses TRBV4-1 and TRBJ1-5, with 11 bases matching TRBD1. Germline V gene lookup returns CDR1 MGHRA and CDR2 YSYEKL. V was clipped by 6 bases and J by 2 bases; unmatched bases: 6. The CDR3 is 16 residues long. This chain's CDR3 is CASRDWTGGGNQPQHF. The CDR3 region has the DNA TGCGCCAGCAGGGACTGGACAGGGGGCGGCAATCAGCCCCAGCATTTT.

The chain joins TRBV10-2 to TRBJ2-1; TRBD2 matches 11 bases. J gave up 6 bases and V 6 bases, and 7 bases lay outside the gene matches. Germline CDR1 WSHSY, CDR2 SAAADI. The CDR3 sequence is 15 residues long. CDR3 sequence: CASSDSGGASNEQFF. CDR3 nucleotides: TGCGCCAGCAGCGATAGCGGGGGGGCGTCCAATGAGCAGTTCTTC.

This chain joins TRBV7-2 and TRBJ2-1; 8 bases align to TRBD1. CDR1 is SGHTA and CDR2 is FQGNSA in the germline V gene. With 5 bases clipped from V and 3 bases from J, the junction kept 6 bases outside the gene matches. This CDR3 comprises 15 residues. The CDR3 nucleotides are TGTGCCAGCAGCCTCCGGACAGGGAACTACAATGAGCAGTTCTTC. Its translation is CASSLRTGNYNEQFF.

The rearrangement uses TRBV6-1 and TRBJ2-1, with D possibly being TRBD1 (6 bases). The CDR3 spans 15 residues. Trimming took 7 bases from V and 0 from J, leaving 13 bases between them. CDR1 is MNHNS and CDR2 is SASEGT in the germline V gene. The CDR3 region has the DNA TGTGCCAGCAAGACGCAGGGGCCCTCCTACAATGAGCAGTTCTTC. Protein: CASKTQGPSYNEQFF.

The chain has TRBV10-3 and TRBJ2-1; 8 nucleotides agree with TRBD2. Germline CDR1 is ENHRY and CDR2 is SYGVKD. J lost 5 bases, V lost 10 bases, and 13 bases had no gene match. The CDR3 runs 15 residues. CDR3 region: CATSLLAELHNEQFF. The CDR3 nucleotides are TGTGCCACCTCACTACTAGCGGAATTACACAATGAGCAGTTCTTC.

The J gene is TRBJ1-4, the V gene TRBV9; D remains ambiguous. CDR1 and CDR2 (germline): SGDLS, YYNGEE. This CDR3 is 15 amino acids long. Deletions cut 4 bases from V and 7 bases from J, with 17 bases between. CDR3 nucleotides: TGTGCCAGCAGCCCTTTGGAGGGCAATAGTGAAAAACTGTTTTTT. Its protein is CASSPLEGNSEKLFF.